This T cell receptor (beta chain) was captured in a study of blood T cell repertoires in COVID-19. Whole-study context: Specimens from acute and convalescent COVID-19 originated in the United States, Italy and Spain.

Germline CDR1 reads MNHEY; CDR2 reads SVGAGI. V gave up 6 bases and J gave up 2 bases; unmatched junction bases: 4. The CDR3 covers 15 residues. The data were produced by immunoSEQ multiplex PCR, yet TCRdb's version contains in-frame clones alone and is incomplete. The sample lists some 150,000 clones; 76% were seen once. The clonotype originates from a woman older than 75 with active or convalescent COVID-19. The gene calls are TRBV6-5 and TRBJ2-1; 10 bases match TRBD1. Source material: peripheral blood. The CDR3 coding sequence is TGTGCCAGCAGGTCGACAGGGGGCACCTACAATGAGCAGTTCTTC. This translates into CASRSTGGTYNEQFF.